Each of the 30 T cell receptor beta chains below was sequenced from the same sample in a study of cytomegalovirus exposure and HLA in healthy donors. Primers: 60 Vbeta forward and 13 Jbeta reverse. Measured with immunoSEQ multiplex PCR; TCRdb has only the in-frame clones, and not every one. The sample shows approximately 150,000 clones, around 77% of them seen only once. The sequenced sample consisted of PBMCs. Every receptor here comes from a woman aged 60-75 years in good health and CMV-seronegative.

In its sample, this clone was seen once. This rearrangement joins TRBV29-1 to TRBJ2-5, with D perhaps TRBD1 (6 bases). There are 13 residues in the CDR3. Trimming took 1 base from V and 2 from J, leaving 8 bases between them. CDR1 is SQVTM and CDR2 is ANQGSEA in the germline V gene. The CDR3: CSVEGQGQETQYF. The CDR3, as DNA: TGCAGCGTTGAAGGGCAGGGGCAAGAGACCCAGTACTTC.

The chain couples TRBV4-1 to TRBJ1-2; maybe TRBD1 (6 bases). The CDR3 length is 16 residues. Trimming removed 0 bases from V and 2 bases from J, with 13 bases in between. Per the germline V gene, CDR1 is MGHRA and CDR2 is YSYEKL. The CDR3 DNA follows: TGCGCCAGCAGCCAAGAAAGGCGGCAGGGGAACTATGGCTACACCTTC. Residues: CASSQERRQGNYGYTF.

The chain combines TRBV6-5 with TRBJ2-7; the match to TRBD1 covers 9 bases. Unmatched junction bases numbered 11, after V lost 8 bases and J lost 6 bases. CDR1 and CDR2 from the germline V gene are MNHEY and SVGAGI. The CDR3 extends over 14 amino acids. CDR3 sequence: CASHATGGVSEQYF. The CDR3 DNA is TGTGCCAGCCACGCGACAGGGGGGGTTTCCGAGCAGTACTTC.

The genes are TRBV2 and TRBJ2-6; TRBD1 agrees at 8 bases. The CDR3 sequence is 19 residues long. The J segment lost 0 bases and the V segment lost 6 bases, leaving 13 bases of the junction unmatched. Germline CDR1 and CDR2: SNHLY and FYNNEI. Here the CDR3 DNA reads TGTGCCAGCAGGGCCCCGGACAGGGCGACACCCTCTGGGGCCAACGTCCTGACTTTC. Its protein product is CASRAPDRATPSGANVLTF. The variable domain in full, with the rest retrieved from reference TRBV2 and TRBJ2-6, is EPEVTQTPSHQVTQMGQEVILRCVPISNHLYFYWYRQILGQKVEFLVSFYNNEISEKSEIFDDQFSVERPDGSNFTLKIRSTKLEDSAMYFCASRAPDRATPSGANVLTFGAGSRLTVL.

V and J are TRBV30 and TRBJ1-4, with 9 positions matching TRBD1. Germline CDR1 GTSNPN, CDR2 SVGIG (reference sequence). This CDR3 comprises 14 residues. V trimming: 3 bases; J trimming: 7 bases; junction bases outside the gene matches: 6. CDR3 in amino acids: CAWSWGTGSEKLFF. The CDR3 coding sequence is TGTGCCTGGAGCTGGGGGACAGGGAGTGAAAAACTGTTTTTT.

The chain combines TRBV29-1 with TRBJ1-1; 8 nucleotides match TRBD1. CDR1 and CDR2 from the germline V gene are SQVTM and ANQGSEA. The V segment lost 6 bases and the J segment 10 bases; nucleotides outside the gene matches: 7. This CDR3 is 11 amino acids long. CDR3 sequence reads: CSVTGGRRAFF. The CDR3 DNA follows: TGCAGCGTCACAGGGGGTAGGAGAGCTTTCTTT.

The V gene is TRBV27, the J gene TRBJ2-7, with 7 bases aligning to TRBD1. CDR1 and CDR2 from the germline V gene are MNHEY and SMNVEV (reference sequence). This CDR3 comprises 15 residues. Trimming at V came to 2 bases and at J to 3 bases, leaving 7 bases not matched to a gene. The CDR3 DNA reads as TGTGCCAGCAGTTTAAAGACAGGGTGGTTCTACGAGCAGTACTTC. Translated: CASSLKTGWFYEQYF.

In this sample, this clone turned up once. V usage is TRBV5-1 and J usage is TRBJ2-7; D unresolved. There are 12 residues in the CDR3. The V and J ends lost 4 bases and 3 bases respectively, with 8 bases between them. Germline CDR1 and CDR2: SGHRS and YFSETQ. CDR3 sequence (DNA): TGCGCCAGCAGCCCCTCGGGCTACGAGCAGTACTTC. Its translation is CASSPSGYEQYF.

As regards this clone: Other DNA sequences in this sample translate to the same CDR3. The chain recombines TRBV7-2 with TRBJ2-1, with D unresolved. The CDR3 runs to 16 residues. With 1 base removed from V and 0 bases from J, the gap between germline ends came to 10 bases. The germline gives CDR1 SGHTA, CDR2 FQGNSA. CDR3 sequence reads: CASSLGSGSSYNEQFF. The CDR3 DNA is TGTGCCAGCAGCTTAGGGTCAGGTAGCTCCTACAATGAGCAGTTCTTC.

This chain connects TRBV5-1 to TRBJ2-5, with 11 positions matching TRBD1. Germline CDR1 reads SGHRS; CDR2 reads YFSETQ. After removal of 3 bases from V and 4 bases from J, the junction contained 5 bases not matched to a gene. CDR3 size: 15 residues. CDR3 loop: CASSSDRGRVETQYF. CDR3 nucleotides: TGCGCCAGCAGCTCGGACAGGGGGCGGGTAGAGACCCAGTACTTC.

The CDR3 is CASSLNPETQYF. The CDR3 DNA sequence: TGTGCCAGTAGTCTAAACCCAGAGACCCAGTACTTC. V gene TRBV19 combines with J gene TRBJ2-5, with D uncertain. Germline V gene lookup returns CDR1 LNHDA and CDR2 SQIVND (reference sequence). V dropped 5 bases and J dropped 4 bases, with 8 bases sitting between them. The CDR3 has 12 residues.

This sequence joins TRBV28 and TRBJ1-2; tentatively, D is TRBD1 (5 bases). Germline V lookup: CDR1 MDHEN, CDR2 SYDVKM. The CDR3 has 16 residues. V was shortened by 7 bases and J by 0 bases, with 18 bases between the two germline ends. CDR3 protein: CASTSSFGQSNYGYTF. CDR3 sequence (DNA): TGTGCCAGCACCTCTTCATTCGGACAATCTAACTATGGCTACACCTTC.

The J gene is TRBJ2-7, the V gene TRBV9, with D possibly matching TRBD2 (6 bases). The ends were cut back, 3 bases at V and 6 bases at J, with 16 bases in the middle. The CDR3 runs to 14 residues. Looked up from germline, CDR1 is SGDLS and CDR2 is YYNGEE. This chain's CDR3 is CASSAWGDAREQYF. CDR3 in DNA: TGTGCCAGCAGCGCCTGGGGGGACGCTCGCGAGCAGTACTTC. Variable domain in full (rest from reference TRBV9 and TRBJ2-7): DSGVTQTPKHLITATGQRVTLRCSPRSGDLSVYWYQQSLDQGLQFLIQYYNGEERAKGNILERFSAQQFPDLHSELNLSSLELGDSALYFCASSAWGDAREQYFGPGTRLTVT.

The chain combines TRBV2 with TRBJ2-5; D perhaps matches TRBD1 (5 bases). The CDR3 sequence is 14 residues long. Per the germline V gene, CDR1 is SNHLY and CDR2 is FYNNEI. Trimming left V 6 bases short and J 1 base short, with 12 bases between. CDR3 protein: CASRQDSSQETQYF. The CDR3 DNA reads as TGTGCCAGCAGACAAGACAGTTCCCAAGAGACCCAGTACTTC.

The V gene is TRBV4-1, the J gene TRBJ2-5; TRBD2 aligns across 7 bases. Germline V gene data show CDR1 as MGHRA and CDR2 as YSYEKL. The CDR3 runs to 16 residues. V was pared by 0 bases and J by 5 bases, with 9 bases of the junction left unmatched. The CDR3 region has the DNA TGCGCCAGCAGCCAAGATGCAGCGGGGCCGGTGGAGACCCAGTACTTC. Translated: CASSQDAAGPVETQYF.

The chain combines TRBV9 with TRBJ1-4; no clear D gene. Germline CDR1 reads SGDLS; CDR2 reads YYNGEE. Trimming took 4 bases from V and 5 from J, leaving 9 bases between them. This CDR3 contains 13 residues. In DNA, the CDR3 is TGTGCCAGCAGCCCTTATGGCAATGAAAAACTGTTTTTT. Translation gives CASSPYGNEKLFF.

This clone turned up a few times. The chain uses TRBV7-2 and TRBJ2-1; D call uncertain. With 3 bases removed from V and 7 bases from J, the gap between germline ends came to 7 bases. The V gene's germline CDR1 is SGHTA and CDR2 FQGNSA. There are 12 residues in the CDR3. CDR3: CASSFSWNEQFF. CDR3 bases: TGTGCCAGCAGCTTTAGTTGGAATGAGCAGTTCTTC.

The chain carries TRBV7-8 and TRBJ2-1; no clear D gene. The CDR3 is 14 residues long. Germline values: CDR1 SGHVS, CDR2 FQNEAQ. Trimming cost V 5 bases and J 2 bases, with 10 bases left between them. CDR3 nucleotide sequence: TGTGCCAGCAGCCCGGCGGAAACCTACAATGAGCAGTTCTTC. The encoded protein is CASSPAETYNEQFF.

This clone is a singleton in its sample. J is TRBJ1-1 and V is TRBV5-1; 8 bases line up with TRBD1. The V gene end was trimmed by 1 base and the J gene end by 1 base; junction bases not matched to a gene: 6. Germline CDR1 SGHRS, CDR2 YFSETQ. This CDR3 is built from 16 residues. CDR3 region: CASSLTYGQGNTEAFF. Here the CDR3 DNA reads TGCGCCAGCAGCTTGACCTACGGACAGGGGAACACTGAAGCTTTCTTT. Variable domain in full (rest from reference TRBV5-1 and TRBJ1-1): KAGVTQTPRYLIKTRGQQVTLSCSPISGHRSVSWYQQTPGQGLQFLFEYFSETQRNKGNFPGRFSGRQFSNSRSEMNVSTLELGDSALYLCASSLTYGQGNTEAFFGQGTRLTVV.

Note on this clone: A read error may produce the germline difference seen at one junction end. This chain links TRBV7-9 with TRBJ2-1; 8 bases are shared with TRBD1. The CDR3 consists of 13 residues. CDR1 and CDR2 from the germline V gene are SEHNR and FQNEAQ (reference sequence). The CDR3 region is CSSSPGQGYEQFF. The CDR3 nucleotides are TGTTCCAGCAGCCCCGGACAGGGCTATGAGCAGTTCTTC.

This clone has just a few counts. CDR3 region: CASSPLGGDHYGYTF. The DNA for the CDR3 is TGTGCCAGCAGCCCCTTGGGGGGGGACCACTATGGCTACACCTTC. The chain joins TRBV7-9 to TRBJ1-2; D is possibly TRBD1 (5 bases). This CDR3 comprises 15 residues. Looked up from germline, CDR1 is SEHNR and CDR2 is FQNEAQ (reference sequence). V lost 5 bases and J lost 3, with 16 bases in between. Using reference TRBV7-9 and TRBJ1-2 for the parts outside the CDR3, the full variable domain is DTGVSQNPRHKITKRGQNVTFRCDPISEHNRLYWYRQTLGQGPEFLTYFQNEAQLEKSRLLSDRFSAERPKGSFSTLEIQRTEQGDSAMYLCASSPLGGDHYGYTFGSGTRLTVV.

This chain connects TRBV18 to TRBJ1-1; a possible D gene is TRBD1 (6 bases). The CDR3 has 13 amino acids. Germline V gene data show CDR1 as KGHSH and CDR2 as LQKENI. V lost 0 bases, J lost 6 bases, and 8 bases lay in between. The CDR3 nucleotides read TGTGCCAGCTCACCACCGGGGGCTCCTGAAGCTTTCTTT. Protein product: CASSPPGAPEAFF.

V gene TRBV5-8 combines with J gene TRBJ2-1, with a possible D match to TRBD1 (5 bases). From germline, CDR1 is SGHTS and CDR2 YDEGEE. CDR3 size: 14 residues. V was shortened by 4 bases and J by 5 bases, with 13 bases between the two germline ends. The CDR3: CASSLLGRNNEQFF. CDR3 coding DNA: TGTGCCAGCAGCCTTTTGGGGCGCAACAATGAGCAGTTCTTC.

The chain employs TRBV7-3 and TRBJ2-1; possible D gene TRBD2, 5 bases. The CDR3 covers 16 residues. V was trimmed by 3 bases and J by 1 base, leaving 13 bases between them. CDR1 is SGHTA, CDR2 FQGTGA, per germline. CDR3 nucleotide sequence: TGTGCCAGCAGCTTCGGACTGGTGGGATCCTACAATGAGCAGTTCTTC. Translating it yields CASSFGLVGSYNEQFF.

The chain has TRBV6-4 and TRBJ2-3, with 7 nucleotides matching TRBD1. Germline lookup yields CDR1 MRHNA and CDR2 SNTAGT. There are 15 residues in the CDR3. V dropped 7 bases and J dropped 0; count of bases not matched to a gene: 7. The CDR3 DNA reads TGTGCCAGCAAATACAGGGGTTGGAGCACAGATACGCAGTATTTT. Translating it yields CASKYRGWSTDTQYF.

The genes are TRBV7-8 and TRBJ2-7; 7 nucleotides align to TRBD1. Trimming removed 5 bases from V and 2 bases from J; junction bases left unmatched: 9. The germline V gene has CDR1 SGHVS and CDR2 FQNEAQ. The CDR3 has 15 amino acids. The CDR3 sequence is CASSLQGVSAYEQYF. The CDR3, as DNA: TGTGCCAGCAGCCTGCAGGGGGTAAGCGCCTACGAGCAGTACTTC.

The rearrangement uses TRBV19 and TRBJ1-6; D remains unclear. Trimming pared 1 base from V and 11 bases from J, leaving 9 bases between. Germline CDR1 LNHDA, CDR2 SQIVND (reference sequence). The CDR3 has 13 residues. Written as DNA, the CDR3 is TGTGCCAGTAGTATAGGACTGTTGGCACCCCTCCACTTT. This translates into CASSIGLLAPLHF.

This clone was detected only once. The rearrangement uses TRBV5-5 and TRBJ2-1; 11 bases fit TRBD2. The CDR3 sequence is 19 residues long. Germline-derived CDR1 and CDR2 are SGHKS and YYEKEE (reference sequence). V was clipped by 7 bases and J by 6 bases; unmatched bases: 21. The CDR3 DNA reads TGTGCCAGCCGCCGGGATCGTCCACTAGCGGGGGATCTGGTCAATGAGCAGTTCTTC. Its protein product is CASRRDRPLAGDLVNEQFF.

This chain connects TRBV10-3 to TRBJ1-2, with 8 nucleotides matching TRBD1. This CDR3 is built from 12 residues. The V gene end was trimmed by 11 bases and the J gene end by 2 bases; junction bases not matched to a gene: 4. CDR1 and CDR2 (germline): ENHRY, SYGVKD. CDR3 in amino acids: CAAGQENYGYTF. The CDR3, as DNA: TGTGCCGCGGGACAGGAAAACTATGGCTACACCTTC.

The CDR3 is CASRPGQRENQPQHF. The CDR3 bases are TGTGCCAGCAGACCGGGACAGCGGGAGAATCAGCCCCAGCATTTT. V usage is TRBV28 and J usage is TRBJ1-5; TRBD1 aligns across 7 bases. There are 15 residues in the CDR3. Germline V gene sequence: CDR1 MDHEN, CDR2 SYDVKM. V lost 6 bases and J lost 4; bases outside the gene matches: 9.